Described below is a single T cell receptor beta chain sequence and its context. The antigen is not known. This sample was included in a study of T-cell memory formation after mild COVID-19. Across the study: The study found TCR clusters largely donor specific. Overall study findings and caveats: Later expanders leaned CD4+, whereas day 15 to 85 contracting clones were balanced CD4/CD8. Some responding clones appeared in pre-infection memory, suggesting cross-reactive memory joined.

TCRdb re-called the 5' RACE reads through MiXCR, storing one row per CDR3 protein. The sample yields under 700,000 distinct CDR3 sequences, roughly 22% seen once. Trimming cost V 1 base and J 7 bases, with 7 bases left between them. The CDR3 is 12 amino acids. Germline V gene lookup returns CDR1 SEHNR and CDR2 FQNEAQ (reference sequence). J is TRBJ2-5 and V is TRBV7-9; either TRBD1 or TRBD2 may fit D (6 bases each). The source material was PBMCs or a T cell subset sorted from them (not recorded which). This sequence originates from an adult woman who had mild COVID-19 (a few samples of this study predate the infection). Cell type and time point are not known. The CDR3 nucleotides are TGTGCCAGCAGCTTAGAGGGGGGGACCCAGTACTTC. This sequence encodes CASSLEGGTQYF. The full variable domain, completed using reference TRBV7-9 and TRBJ2-5, is DTGVSQNPRHKITKRGQNVTFRCDPISEHNRLYWYRQTLGQGPEFLTYFQNEAQLEKSRLLSDRFSAERPKGSFSTLEIQRTEQGDSAMYLCASSLEGGTQYFGPGTRLLVL.